The rows below give T cell receptor beta chains drawn from one sample of a study of T cells in Graves' hyperthyroidism and ophthalmopathy. Each CDR3 protein is one row after TCRdb ran MiXCR on the multiplex PCR reads. The table has about 250,000 distinct CDR3 sequences, over 20% seen once. The sample taken for sequencing was blood. The receptor source for this set is a man under 40 with Graves' ophthalmopathy. Each CDR3 is given with its conserved first and last residue. The order of the fields is clone size, V gene, D gene, J gene, CDR3 DNA, CDR3 protein. A D gene is named only where the DNA matches it firmly. Clone size, where shown, is once, few, many, or a class for clones that have expanded.

>few|TRBV7-3|TRBD2|TRBJ2-1
TGTGCCAGCAGTTTACACGCTAGCGGGAGGGAGGATGAGCAGTTCTTC
CASSLHASGREDEQFF
>once|TRBV5-6|.|TRBJ2-2
TGTGCCAGCAGCTTGGTGGGTAGCGCCACCGGGGAGCTGTTTTTT
CASSLVGSATGELFF
>many|TRBV5-1|.|TRBJ2-7
TGCGCCAGCAGCCCCAGAGTTTCCTCCTACGAGCAGTACTTC
CASSPRVSSYEQYF
>few|TRBV15|TRBD2|TRBJ2-1
TGTGCCACCAGAAATGGACTAGCGGGAGTCAAGAATGAGCAGTTCTTC
CATRNGLAGVKNEQFF
>many|TRBV7-8|TRBD1|TRBJ2-1
TGTGCCAGCAGCTTAGAAGGGACAGACTACGATGAGCAGTTCTTC
CASSLEGTDYDEQFF
>few|TRBV24-1|.|TRBJ2-1
TGTGCCACCAGTGATTTTGGACCAGGGGTCTCGTACAATGAGCAGTTCTTC
CATSDFGPGVSYNEQFF
>.|TRBV7-2|.|TRBJ2-6
TGTGCCAGCAGCTCGAGGGGGGGCTCGACAGGGGCCAACGTCCTGACTTTC
CASSSRGGSTGANVLTF
>.|TRBV20-1|TRBD2|TRBJ2-1
TGCAGTGCTAGAGGACTATTGGCTAGCGGGAGCTATGAGCAGTTCTTC
CSARGLLASGSYEQFF
>.|TRBV7-9|.|TRBJ1-1
TGTGCCAGCAGTTACACCAAGAAAACTGAAGCTTTCTTT
CASSYTKKTEAFF
>many|TRBV20-1|TRBD2|TRBJ2-7
TGCAGTGCTGGGACTAGCGGCTACGAGCAGTACTTC
CSAGTSGYEQYF
>few|TRBV7-6|.|TRBJ2-3
TGTGCCAGCAGCTTAGGGGCGGGGGCACGCACAGATACGCAGTATTTT
CASSLGAGARTDTQYF
>many|TRBV30|TRBD1|TRBJ2-7
TGTGCCTGGAGGGGACAGGGGGTTTTGAGAGAGCAGTACTTC
CAWRGQGVLREQYF
>few|TRBV28|.|TRBJ1-5
TGTGCCAGCAGTCCAGAGGGGTTTTGGGGTAGCAATCAGCCCCAGCATTTT
CASSPEGFWGSNQPQHF
>.|TRBV20-1|.|TRBJ2-1
TGCAGTGCTAGAGCAGGCACCTACAATGAGCAGTTCTTC
CSARAGTYNEQFF
>few|TRBV3-1|.|TRBJ1-2
TGTGCCAGCAGCCATACGGGGGATGGCTACACCTTC
CASSHTGDGYTF
>.|TRBV6-1|TRBD2|TRBJ2-1
TGTGCCACCGATCCGGGACTAGAGACCAATGAGCAGTTCTTC
CATDPGLETNEQFF
>.|TRBV7-8|.|TRBJ1-2
TGTGCCAGCAGCCCACCTGGGAGGCAGCTCTATGGCTACACCTTC
CASSPPGRQLYGYTF
>few|TRBV29-1|TRBD2|TRBJ2-2
TGCAGCGCTTACGGGACTATGGACACCGGGGAGCTGTTTTTT
CSAYGTMDTGELFF
>many|TRBV6-1|TRBD1|TRBJ2-3
TGTGCCAGCAGTGAACCCGGGACAGGGACGGATACGCAGTATTTT
CASSEPGTGTDTQYF